Presented here are 4 T cell receptor beta chains from one specimen sequenced in a study of blood T cell repertoires in COVID-19. TCRdb's table, derived via immunoSEQ multiplex PCR, lists solely in-frame clones and lacks some. Of 13,000 to 15,000 clones in the sample, roughly 83% are singletons; the top ten hold around 15%. Sequenced material: peripheral blood. The receptors here all came from a middle-aged man with active or convalescent COVID-19.

V gene TRBV11-2 combines with J gene TRBJ1-3, with D maybe TRBD1 (5 bases). In germline, CDR1 is SGHAT, CDR2 FQNNGV. Deletions cut 3 bases from V and 0 bases from J, with 9 bases between. The CDR3 runs 15 residues. DNA of the CDR3: TGTGCCAGCAGCTTCCGGGGGATCTCTGGAAACACCATATATTTT. It translates to CASSFRGISGNTIYF. The full variable domain, completed using reference TRBV11-2 and TRBJ1-3, is EAGVAQSPRYKIIEKRQSVAFWCNPISGHATLYWYQQILGQGPKLLIQFQNNGVVDDSQLPKDRFSAERLKGVDSTLKIQPAKLEDSAVYLCASSFRGISGNTIYFGEGSWLTVV.

This chain joins TRBV9 and TRBJ2-1; possible D gene TRBD1, 6 bases. V shed 2 bases and J shed 0 bases, with 15 bases lying between them. Germline lookup yields CDR1 SGDLS and CDR2 YYNGEE. The CDR3 extends over 17 amino acids. CDR3 sequence: CASSVSGHPSSYNEQFF. The CDR3 DNA follows: TGTGCCAGCAGCGTTTCGGGACACCCGAGCTCCTACAATGAGCAGTTCTTC.

The chain has TRBV6-6 and TRBJ2-5; 7 bases map to TRBD1. There are 14 residues in the CDR3. V shed 6 bases, J shed 1 base, and the junction held 5 bases outside the gene matches. Germline CDR1 and CDR2: MNHNY and SVGAGI (reference sequence). The CDR3 coding sequence is TGTGCCAGCAGGAGACAGGGAACCCAAGAGACCCAGTACTTC. It specifies CASRRQGTQETQYF.

The chain uses TRBV11-2 and TRBJ1-2, with D unresolved. From germline, CDR1 is SGHAT and CDR2 FQNNGV. V was pared by 0 bases and J by 7 bases, with 12 bases between. The CDR3 contains 14 residues. CDR3 nucleotides: TGTGCCAGCAGCTTAGACCATTTTCAGGCTGGCTACACCTTC. It is translated as CASSLDHFQAGYTF.